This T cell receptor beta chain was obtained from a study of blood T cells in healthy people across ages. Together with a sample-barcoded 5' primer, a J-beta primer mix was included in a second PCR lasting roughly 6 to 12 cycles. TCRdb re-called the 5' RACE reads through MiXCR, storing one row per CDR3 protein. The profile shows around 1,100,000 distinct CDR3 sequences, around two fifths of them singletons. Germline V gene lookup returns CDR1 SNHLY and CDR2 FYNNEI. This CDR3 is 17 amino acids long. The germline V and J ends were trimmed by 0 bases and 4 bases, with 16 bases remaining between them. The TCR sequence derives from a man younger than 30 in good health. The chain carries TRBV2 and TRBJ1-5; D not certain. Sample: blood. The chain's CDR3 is CASSEARGIQGNQPQHF. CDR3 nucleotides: TGTGCCAGCAGTGAAGCGCGCGGGATCCAAGGGAATCAGCCCCAGCATTTT.